The entry below describes one T cell receptor beta chain. Clones were read by immunoSEQ multiplex PCR, and TCRdb kept only the in-frame ones, dropping some. The data contain some 130,000 clones, 84% of them seen just once; the ten biggest clones take up around 1.4%. This sample is part of a study of blood T cell repertoires in COVID-19. This CDR3 has 18 residues. Sequencing was carried out using peripheral blood. The chain combines TRBV21-1 with TRBJ2-7; the D call in the table, TRBD1, was not verified against the DNA. TRBV21-1 is deemed a pseudogene. The sequence was obtained from a man aged 60 to 75 with acute or convalescent COVID-19. Here the CDR3 reads CASSKRNEGGQGSYEQYF. CDR3 in DNA: TGTGCCAGCAGCAAAAGAAACGAGGGTGGACAGGGGTCCTACGAGCAGTACTTC.